This T cell receptor (beta chain) was documented in a study of CXCR3-negative and CXCR3-positive naive CD8 T cells. Study observations and caveats: Memory cells showed distinct TRBV-TRBJ patterns, while the two naive subsets matched. Naive cells that were CXCR3-positive had more hydrophobic TRB CDR3s (compared with CXCR3-negative naive cells).

In preparing the TRB cDNA libraries, 5' RACE with UMI labels was used. For each CDR3 protein, TCRdb gives one entry from its re-call of the 5' RACE reads, without DNA. The sample shows over 95,000 distinct CDR3 sequences, and around 0.36% sits with its ten largest clones. CD45RO-CCR7+CD27+CD95- was the phenotype of naive CD8+ T cells. As concerns this clonotype: Antigen specificity is unknown.

The specimen was naive CXCR3+ CD8+ T cells from blood. Subset here: CD45RO-CCR7+CD27+CD95- naive CD8+ T cells expressing CXCR3 (TNR3+). The clonotype originates from a human donor in good health. Some clones in this sample may be carry-over from other donors' samples.

The CDR3 is CASSPRTGWEQFF. The chain combines TRBV7-9 with TRBJ2-1; the TCRdb call, TRBD1, lacks DNA for checking. The CDR3 totals 13 residues. The germline CDR1 and CDR2 sequences are SEHNR and FQNEAQ (reference sequence).